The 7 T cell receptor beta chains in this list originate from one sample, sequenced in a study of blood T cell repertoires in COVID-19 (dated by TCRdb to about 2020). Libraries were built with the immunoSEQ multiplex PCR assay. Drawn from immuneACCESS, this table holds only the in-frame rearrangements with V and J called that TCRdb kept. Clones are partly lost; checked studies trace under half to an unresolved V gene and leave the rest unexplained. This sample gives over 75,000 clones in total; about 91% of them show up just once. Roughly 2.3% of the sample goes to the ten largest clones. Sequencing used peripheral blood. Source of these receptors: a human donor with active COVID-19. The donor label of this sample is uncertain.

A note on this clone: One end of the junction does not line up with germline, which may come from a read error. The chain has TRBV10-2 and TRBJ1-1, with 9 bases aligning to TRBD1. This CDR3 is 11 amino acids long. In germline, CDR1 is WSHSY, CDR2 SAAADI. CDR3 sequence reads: CASSETRDRDF. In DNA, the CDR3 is TGCGCCAGCAGTGAGACACGGGACAGGGACTTT.

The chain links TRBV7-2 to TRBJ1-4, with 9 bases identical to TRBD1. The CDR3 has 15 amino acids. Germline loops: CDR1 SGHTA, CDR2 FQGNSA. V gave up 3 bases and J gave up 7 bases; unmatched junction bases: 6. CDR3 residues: CASSFPGQGSEKLFF. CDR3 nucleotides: TGTGCCAGCAGCTTTCCGGGACAGGGTAGTGAAAAACTGTTTTTT.

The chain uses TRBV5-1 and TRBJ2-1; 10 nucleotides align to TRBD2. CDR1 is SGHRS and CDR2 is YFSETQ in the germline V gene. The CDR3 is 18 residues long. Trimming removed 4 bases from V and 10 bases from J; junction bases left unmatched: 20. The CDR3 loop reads CASSAEPSSGGSPHEQFF. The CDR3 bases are TGCGCCAGCAGCGCCGAACCTTCTAGCGGGGGCTCTCCCCACGAGCAGTTCTTC.

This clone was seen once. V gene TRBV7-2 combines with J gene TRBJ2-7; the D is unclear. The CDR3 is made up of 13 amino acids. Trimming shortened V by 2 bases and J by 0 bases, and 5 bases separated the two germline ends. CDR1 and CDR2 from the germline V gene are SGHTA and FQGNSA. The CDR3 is CASSLYSSYEQYF. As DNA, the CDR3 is TGTGCCAGCAGCTTATACAGCTCCTACGAGCAGTACTTC.

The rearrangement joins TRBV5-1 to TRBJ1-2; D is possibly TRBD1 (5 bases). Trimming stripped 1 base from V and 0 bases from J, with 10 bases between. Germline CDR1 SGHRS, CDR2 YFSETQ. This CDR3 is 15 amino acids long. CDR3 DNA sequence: TGCGCCAGCAGCTTGACCCAGACAGCTAACTATGGCTACACCTTC. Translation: CASSLTQTANYGYTF.

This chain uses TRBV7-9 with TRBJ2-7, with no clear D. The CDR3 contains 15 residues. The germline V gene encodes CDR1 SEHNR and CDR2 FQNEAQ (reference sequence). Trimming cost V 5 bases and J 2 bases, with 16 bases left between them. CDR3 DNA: TGTGCCAGCAGCCGACTCGACCCAATCCCCTACGAGCAGTACTTC. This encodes CASSRLDPIPYEQYF. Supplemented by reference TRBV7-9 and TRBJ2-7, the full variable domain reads DTGVSQNPRHKITKRGQNVTFRCDPISEHNRLYWYRQTLGQGPEFLTYFQNEAQLEKSRLLSDRFSAERPKGSFSTLEIQRTEQGDSAMYLCASSRLDPIPYEQYFGPGTRLTVT.

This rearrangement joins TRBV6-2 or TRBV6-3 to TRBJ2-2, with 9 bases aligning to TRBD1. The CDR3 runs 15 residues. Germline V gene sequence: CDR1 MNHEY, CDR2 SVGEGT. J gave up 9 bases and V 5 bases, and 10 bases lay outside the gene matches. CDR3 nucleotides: TGTGCCAGCAGTGGCCTCTGGACAGGGGTACGGGAGCTGTTTTTT. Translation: CASSGLWTGVRELFF.